A single sample is the source of the 22 T cell receptor beta chains below, sequenced in a study of T cell responses to AZD1222 COVID-19 vaccine. Clones were sequenced by immunoSEQ multiplex PCR, and TCRdb holds only the in-frame ones, with some missing. The sample records tens of thousands of clones, 85% being singletons. The specimen was peripheral blood, collected 28 days after the second AZD1222 dose. These receptors were obtained from an adult who received the AZD1222 COVID-19 vaccine.

The V and J genes are TRBV19 and TRBJ1-3; D not resolved. Germline V lookup: CDR1 LNHDA, CDR2 SQIVND (reference sequence). With 7 bases removed from V and 4 bases from J, the gap between germline ends came to 14 bases. The CDR3 totals 14 residues. The CDR3 is CASTDPGVGNTIYF. The CDR3 DNA reads as TGTGCCAGTACCGACCCCGGCGTGGGAAACACCATATATTTT.

This clone is a singleton in its sample. V usage is TRBV10-1 and J usage is TRBJ2-1; D is uncertain. Trimming cost V 0 bases and J 12 bases, with 15 bases left between them. CDR1 and CDR2 (germline): WNHNN, SYGVQD (reference sequence). The CDR3 is 14 residues long. The CDR3 DNA reads TGCGCCAGCAGTGAGTCGATTATCGGAATCGCGCAGTTCTTC. Translated, it gives CASSESIIGIAQFF.

The chain joins TRBV19 to TRBJ1-5; 8 positions agree with TRBD1. The CDR3 loop spans 14 amino acids. V lost 5 bases, J lost 6 bases, and 6 bases stayed unmatched. The germline CDR1 and CDR2 sequences are LNHDA and SQIVND (reference sequence). This chain's CDR3 is CASSPGQGRQPQHF. DNA of the CDR3: TGTGCCAGTAGTCCAGGACAGGGCCGTCAGCCCCAGCATTTT.

This chain connects TRBV5-1 to TRBJ2-5; no clear D gene. The V gene lost 2 bases and the J gene lost 3 bases, with 14 bases spanning the gap. CDR1 SGHRS and CDR2 YFSETQ come from the germline V gene. CDR3 size: 15 residues. This CDR3 reads CASSFRDLVKETQYF. CDR3 DNA sequence: TGCGCCAGCAGCTTCAGAGACCTTGTCAAAGAGACCCAGTACTTC.

The CDR3 here is CASSPRQGENTIYF. As DNA, the CDR3 is TGTGCCAGCAGCCCCCGACAGGGTGAGAACACCATATATTTT. This chain uses TRBV3-1 (or the pseudogene TRBV3-2) with TRBJ1-3; TRBD1 aligns across 7 bases. Per germline, CDR1 LGHDT and CDR2 YNNKEL (reference sequence). The trim removed 4 bases at V and 7 bases at J, leaving 7 bases unmatched. The CDR3 extends over 14 amino acids.

The J gene is TRBJ2-1, the V gene TRBV4-3, with 11 positions matching TRBD2. This CDR3 comprises 16 residues. CDR1 and CDR2 from the germline V gene are LGHNA and YSLEER. The junction had 7 bases not matched to a gene; V was cut back by 2 bases and J by 7 bases. The CDR3 loop reads CASSQLLAGAQNEQFF. CDR3 bases: TGCGCCAGCAGCCAACTACTAGCGGGAGCCCAAAATGAGCAGTTCTTC.

This clone appeared once. The chain carries TRBV19 and TRBJ1-2; a possible D gene is TRBD1 (5 bases). CDR3 length equals 13 residues. Germline V gene lookup returns CDR1 LNHDA and CDR2 SQIVND (reference sequence). V lost 4 bases and J lost 5, with 11 bases in between. The CDR3 reads CASSTTAQYGYTF. CDR3 sequence (DNA): TGTGCCAGTAGTACGACAGCTCAATATGGCTACACCTTC.

The chain couples TRBV6-2 or TRBV6-3 to TRBJ2-7, with D perhaps TRBD2 (5 bases). V shed 5 bases and J shed 7 bases, with 12 bases lying between them. The CDR3 length is 12 residues. Germline CDR1 is MNHEY and CDR2 is SVGEGT. The CDR3, as DNA: TGTGCCAGCAGTGAGGGCGTCGGGGAGCAGTACTTC. As protein: CASSEGVGEQYF.

CDR3 in amino acids: CASSIVQGASNQPQHF. Written as DNA, the CDR3 is TGTGCCAGTAGTATAGTTCAGGGCGCTAGCAATCAGCCCCAGCATTTT. V is TRBV19 and J is TRBJ1-5; a possible D gene is TRBD1 (5 bases). The CDR3 runs 16 residues. Per the germline V gene, CDR1 is LNHDA and CDR2 is SQIVND (reference sequence). V was shortened by 1 base and J by 0 bases, with 10 bases between the two germline ends.

The chain has TRBV18 and TRBJ1-5; D is perhaps TRBD1 (5 bases). Germline V gene lookup returns CDR1 KGHSH and CDR2 LQKENI. The CDR3 contains 17 residues. Trimming shortened V by 2 bases and J by 2 bases, and 16 bases separated the two germline ends. The CDR3 region has the DNA TGTGCCAGCTCACCAGGGGCCGGTCTTCGGGGCAATCAGCCCCAGCATTTT. Its translation is CASSPGAGLRGNQPQHF.

V is TRBV29-1 and J is TRBJ1-2; D is uncertain. The V end lost 2 bases, the J end lost 6 bases, and 4 bases lay between the germline ends. The CDR3 is made up of 10 amino acids. The germline CDR1 and CDR2 sequences are SQVTM and ANQGSEA. CDR3 sequence reads: CSVERDGYTF. As DNA, the CDR3 is TGCAGCGTTGAAAGGGATGGCTACACCTTC.

This chain connects TRBV30 to TRBJ2-5; 7 bases line up with TRBD2. With V trimmed by 0 bases and J by 0 bases, 7 bases remained unmatched. This CDR3 contains 16 residues. Germline CDR1 and CDR2: GTSNPN and SVGIG (reference sequence). The CDR3 coding sequence is TGTGCCTGGAGTGTAATCGGGGGGACGGACCAAGAGACCCAGTACTTC. Its translation is CAWSVIGGTDQETQYF.

CDR3 loop: CASSFIQETQYF. The CDR3 DNA reads as TGTGCCAGCAGCTTTATACAAGAGACCCAGTACTTC. V is TRBV5-4 and J is TRBJ2-5; D not resolved. Trimming took 2 bases from V and 2 from J, leaving 4 bases between them. The CDR3 runs 12 residues. CDR1 is SGHNT and CDR2 is YYREEE in the germline V gene (reference sequence).

This clone has just one count. The chain carries TRBV6-5 and TRBJ1-6; TRBD1 aligns across 9 bases. Unmatched junction bases numbered 8, after V lost 4 bases and J lost 16 bases. This CDR3 contains 13 residues. Germline CDR1 and CDR2: MNHEY and SVGAGI. CDR3 nucleotides: TGTGCCAGCAGTTCCATGGACAGGGGAGGACTCCACTTT. Translated, it gives CASSSMDRGGLHF.

The chain carries TRBV15 and TRBJ2-4, with a weak D call TRBD2 (6 bases). CDR3 length equals 15 residues. Trimming left V 4 bases short and J 3 bases short, with 13 bases between. Germline CDR1 and CDR2: LNHNV and YYDKDF (reference sequence). CDR3 in amino acids: CATSIPGLYKNIQYF. The CDR3 DNA follows: TGTGCCACCAGCATCCCGGGACTGTACAAAAACATTCAGTACTTC.

The chain combines TRBV5-1 with TRBJ1-1; tentatively, D is TRBD1 (5 bases). CDR1 is SGHRS, CDR2 YFSETQ, per germline. This CDR3 is built from 17 residues. The V gene lost 0 bases and the J gene lost 4 bases, with 19 bases spanning the gap. This CDR3 reads CASSLEPPGPSGTEAFF. DNA for the CDR3: TGCGCCAGCAGCTTGGAACCGCCAGGGCCCTCGGGCACTGAAGCTTTCTTT.

The chain recombines TRBV12-5 with TRBJ2-7; 8 positions agree with TRBD1. The CDR3 contains 13 residues. The junction had 2 bases not matched to a gene; V was cut back by 4 bases and J by 3 bases. Germline CDR1 and CDR2: LGHNT and FRNRAP. The CDR3 is CASGSGTGYEQYF. CDR3 bases: TGTGCTAGTGGTTCCGGGACAGGCTACGAGCAGTACTTC.

The chain links TRBV19 to TRBJ2-7, with D possibly TRBD2 on 5 matching bases. Germline V lookup: CDR1 LNHDA, CDR2 SQIVND (reference sequence). The CDR3 totals 15 residues. V lost 3 bases and J 0 bases, leaving 12 bases between the germline ends. CDR3 DNA sequence: TGTGCCAGTAGTATCGATAGCGTACCCTCCTACGAGCAGTACTTC. Amino acid sequence: CASSIDSVPSYEQYF.

The chain uses TRBV13 and TRBJ2-7, with D perhaps TRBD2 (6 bases). CDR3 length: 14 amino acids. Germline CDR1 PRHDT, CDR2 FYEKMQ (reference sequence). Trimming cost V 2 bases and J 6 bases, with 14 bases left between them. The CDR3 nucleotides read TGTGCCAGCAGCTTAATGCGGAGGCGGGGCGAGCAGTACTTC. Translating it yields CASSLMRRRGEQYF. The full variable domain, with the rest looked up from reference TRBV13 and TRBJ2-7, is AAGVIQSPRHLIKEKRETATLKCYPIPRHDTVYWYQQGPGQDPQFLISFYEKMQSDKGSIPDRFSAQQFSDYHSELNMSSLELGDSALYFCASSLMRRRGEQYFGPGTRLTVT.

The genes are TRBV7-8 and TRBJ1-3; D is possibly TRBD1 (5 bases). Germline loops: CDR1 SGHVS, CDR2 FQNEAQ. This CDR3 contains 15 residues. The germline V and J ends were trimmed by 1 base and 1 base, with 8 bases remaining between them. DNA for the CDR3: TGTGCCAGCAGCTTAGTGGAGGGGTCTGGAAACACCATATATTTT. It specifies CASSLVEGSGNTIYF.

The chain links TRBV29-1 to TRBJ2-7; 12 positions match TRBD2. Germline CDR1 reads SQVTM; CDR2 reads ANQGSEA. The CDR3 runs 13 residues. Losses at the gene ends were 7 bases for V and 6 bases for J; bases not matched to a gene: 7. CDR3 in DNA: TGCAGCGGACGACTAGCGGGAGCCCCCGAGCAGTACTTC. Protein sequence: CSGRLAGAPEQYF.

This clone has more than one count but fewer than ten. The rearrangement links TRBV19 to TRBJ2-5; the match to TRBD2 covers 7 bases. The CDR3 is 15 amino acids. CDR1 and CDR2 (germline): LNHDA, SQIVND (reference sequence). Trimming took 3 bases from V and 2 from J; bases not matched to a gene: 6. This CDR3 is CASSIGAGGQETQYF. CDR3 nucleotide sequence: TGTGCCAGTAGTATTGGGGCCGGGGGGCAAGAGACCCAGTACTTC.